Listed below are T cell receptor beta chains from one sample, sequenced in a study of technical replicates of blood from several donors. Profiled with immunoSEQ multiplex PCR; TCRdb holds only in-frame clones, not every one. The table includes 80,000 or so clones, over 75% detected once. The sequencing input was PBMCs. The receptors originated from a human donor in good health. Some clones in this sample may be carry-over from other donors' samples. Both conserved end residues are part of each CDR3.

>TRBV4-1|TRBJ2-1
CASSHLSGGSYNEQFF
>TRBV4-3|TRBJ1-6
CASSQEYLRQNSPLHF
>TRBV5-1|TRBJ1-1
CASSRGAENTEAFF
>TRBV4-2|TRBJ2-2
CASSQGLAGEGQLFF
>TRBV5-6|TRBJ2-5
CASSLAGAGTQETQYF
>TRBV2|TRBJ2-7
CASTYGTSGSYEQYF
>TRBV20-1|TRBJ2-1
CSASGYNEQFF
>TRBV4-2|TRBJ1-2
CASSQDRETLYGYTF
>TRBV6-4|TRBJ1-6
CASRRQNRDGNSPLHF
>TRBV30|NA
CAWSVTSYEQYF
>TRBV2|TRBJ1-5
CASSDKRFSNQPQHF
>TRBV30|TRBJ2-7
CATDRGYEQYF
>TRBV18|TRBJ1-1
CASSDRPNTEAFF
>TRBV2|TRBJ1-2
CASSESGGARYGYTF
>TRBV13|TRBJ2-3
CASSKLSTDTQYF
>TRBV30|TRBJ1-2
CAWSGTVNGYTF
>TRBV2|TRBJ1-2
CASSPGTRDGYTF
>TRBV15|TRBJ1-1
CATSRGGGSGTEAFF
>TRBV7-9|TRBJ2-5
CASSPQGGPKTQYF
>TRBV7-9|TRBJ1-4
CASSRDRGIEKLFF
>TRBV27|TRBJ1-5
CASSLYAGPNQPQHF
>TRBV6-4|TRBJ1-3
CASSEGVSGNTIYF
>TRBV5-6|TRBJ1-1
CASSLAGGRTEAFF
>TRBV11-1|TRBJ1-6
CASSLALYNSPLHF
>TRBV4-3|TRBJ2-7
CASSQDGGDPYEQYF
>TRBV7-9|TRBJ1-2
CASSSRTGDYGYTF
>TRBV30|TRBJ1-1
CAWIQGAQIEAFF
>TRBV19|TRBJ1-2
CASSIEGRGDYGYTF
>TRBV4-3|TRBJ1-4
CASSQDSGINEKLFF
>TRBV5-1|TRBJ2-7
CASRTSGDSYEQYF
>TRBV5-1|TRBJ2-1
CASSLRTDLNEQFF
>TRBV11-2|TRBJ1-2
CASSLVGQGYGYTF
>TRBV19|TRBJ2-7
CASSIGGHTSYEQYF
>TRBV18|TRBJ1-1
CASSQQGSSEAFF
>TRBV6-6|TRBJ1-2
CAGRRDRHGYGYTF
>TRBV7-2|TRBJ2-4
CASSPGTSNSIQYF
>TRBV7-9|TRBJ2-5
CASSPLTGGQETQYF
>TRBV4-2|TRBJ2-5
CASSQGDATSGRVGETQYF
>TRBV6-1|TRBJ2-1
CATTPGLAGYNEQFF
>TRBV21-1|TRBJ1-4
CASSKEVRQATTNEKLFF
>TRBV7-6|TRBJ2-1
CASSLVPSGSYNEQFF
>TRBV15|TRBJ2-7
CATSRGHGFYEQYF
>TRBV7-9|TRBJ2-3
CASSSGPTSGSSSDTQYF
>TRBV18|TRBJ1-5
CASSPEASNQPQHF
>TRBV25-1|TRBJ2-7
CASSASMGGLYEQYF
>TRBV30|TRBJ2-3
CAWAPGQASTDTQYF